This T cell receptor beta chain emerged from a study of blood T cell repertoires in COVID-19. Across the whole study: The origin of the acute and convalescent COVID-19 samples was the United States, Italy and Spain.

Per the original methods: Amplification of reference gene primers provided the estimated nucleated cell counts. Generated by immunoSEQ multiplex PCR, the TCRdb table keeps only in-frame clones and is missing some. V and J calls and clone size follow that table, whereas D and trimming were derived from the DNA. The sample lists 200,000 to 300,000 clones, about 88% occurring once. Looked up from germline, CDR1 is SGDLS and CDR2 is YYNGEE. The CDR3 has 15 amino acids. Trimming left V 4 bases short and J 5 bases short, with 18 bases between. The sample consisted of peripheral blood. This chain connects TRBV9 to TRBJ1-2; D perhaps matches TRBD1 (5 bases). The clonotype originates from a man aged 55 to 70 who had recovered from COVID-19. CDR3 nucleotide sequence: TGTGCCAGCAGCCGGCCGGAGGGGATTTCGTATGGCTACACCTTC. Its translation is CASSRPEGISYGYTF.